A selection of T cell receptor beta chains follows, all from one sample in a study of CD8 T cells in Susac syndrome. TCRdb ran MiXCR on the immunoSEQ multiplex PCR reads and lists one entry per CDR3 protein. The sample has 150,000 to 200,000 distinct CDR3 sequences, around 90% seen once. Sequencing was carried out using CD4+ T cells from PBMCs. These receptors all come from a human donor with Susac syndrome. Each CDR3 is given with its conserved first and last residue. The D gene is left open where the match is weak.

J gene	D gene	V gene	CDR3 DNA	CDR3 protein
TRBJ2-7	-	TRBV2	TGTGCCAGCTCCTCGTCTGTCTACGAGCAGTACTTC	CASSSSVYEQYF
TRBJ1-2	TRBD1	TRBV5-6	TGTGCCAGCAGCAGAAGACCGGACAGGGCATACGGCTACACCTTC	CASSRRPDRAYGYTF
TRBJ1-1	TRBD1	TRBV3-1	TGTGCCAGCAGCCAAGAAGGACAGGGGTTCGCTGAAGCTTTCTTT	CASSQEGQGFAEAFF
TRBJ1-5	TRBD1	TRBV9	TGTGCCAGCAGTTCCGGGACAGGGGCCAATCAGCCCCAGCATTTT	CASSSGTGANQPQHF
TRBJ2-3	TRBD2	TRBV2	TGTGCCAGCAGTGAAAGGAGAGGACTAGCGGGAGGGGATACGCAGTATTTT	CASSERRGLAGGDTQYF
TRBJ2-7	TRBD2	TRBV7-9	TGTGCCAGCAGCTCTAGTCCGGGACTATACTACGAGCAGTACTTC	CASSSSPGLYYEQYF
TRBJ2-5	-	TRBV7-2	TGTGCCAGCAGCCCCCGGACTACTCTCCAAGAGACCCAGTACTTC	CASSPRTTLQETQYF
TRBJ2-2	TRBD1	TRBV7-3	TGTGCCAGCAGCGTCCGGGACAGAGGCACCGGGGAGCTGTTTTTT	CASSVRDRGTGELFF
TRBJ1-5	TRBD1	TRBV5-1	TGCGCCAGCAGCTTGGGGACAGGGAGGTTTCAGCCCCAGCATTTT	CASSLGTGRFQPQHF
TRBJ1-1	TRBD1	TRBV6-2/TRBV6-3	TGTGCCAGCAGTCGAACAGGGGAGAACACTGAAGCTTTCTTT	CASSRTGENTEAFF
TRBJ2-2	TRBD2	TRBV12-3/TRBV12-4	TGTGCCAGCAGAGGACTAGCGGGGGGGGCCGGGGAGCTGTTTTTT	CASRGLAGGAGELFF
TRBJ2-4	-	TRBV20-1	TGCAGTGCTAGAGATCACGGACTGCTCAAAAACATTCAGTACTTC	CSARDHGLLKNIQYF
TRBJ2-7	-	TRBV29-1	TGCAGCGTTGAACGATCCAGGGGCTACGAGCAGTACTTC	CSVERSRGYEQYF
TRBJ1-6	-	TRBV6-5	TGTGCCAGCAGTCAACAGCATACCAAAGATTCACCCCTCCACTTT	CASSQQHTKDSPLHF